The entry below gives a single T cell receptor (beta chain) sequence along with its context. Which antigen it targets is not known. No base-level quality is on record; no much larger clone is a single base apart. Using the deep immunoSEQ assay, TCR CDR3 regions were amplified from genomic DNA by multiplex PCR. Extracted genomic DNA from each cell subset was spread evenly across all wells of several immunoSEQ 96-well plates, with each plate serving as a replicate. For sorted subsets, 200 to 250 ng of genomic DNA, equivalent to 30,000 or so T cell genomes, went into each replicate PCR. Purified libraries were measured with a Qubit 3.0 fluorometer, size-checked on a Bioanalyzer 2100, and measured again with the KAPA Library Quantification kit. Every immunoSEQ 96-well plate was sequenced on a dedicated single-read 150-cycle Illumina NextSeq 550 flow cell. Concerning the study's data processing: Because only junctional sequences without quality scores were contained in the immunoSEQ output, filtering matching that applied to full-length reads could not be performed. To assign V/J genes and CDR3, sequences were annotated against IMGT germline references using PyIR, a Python wrapper for IgBLAST v1.9. Any read was removed if the V/J assignment was weak (E-value above 1e-6), the CDR3 was missing, or the read contained stop codons, out-of-frame junctions, or ambiguous translated residues. V3J clonotypes were defined as sequences sharing the same inferred V gene, J gene, and CDR3 amino acid sequence. Percentage overlap between repertoires was calculated by dividing the number of shared unique clonotypes by the size of the smaller repertoire. RTK rarefaction, the Chao1 estimator, and Recon v2.1 estimates of unobserved clonotypes were used to assess repertoire richness. Generation probabilities were computed with OLGA for all TCRbeta clonotypes obtained by the gDNA method from a few donors. In TCRdb, the immuneACCESS table is reduced to in-frame sequences with V and J assigned. These tables do not hold every clone; where another copy was compared, an unresolved V gene accounts for under half, and the others remain unexplained. D and trimming were read from the DNA, whereas the V and J calls and clone size are those reported in that table. The sample yields about 2.4 million clones; 93% were counted once. The ten largest clonotypes hold roughly 0.36% of the sample.

The donors were healthy, HIV-negative adults with no recently reported acute infections or vaccinations. Only Caucasian adults living in Nashville, Tennessee, USA were represented among the donors. Magnetic negative selection was used to enrich CD4+ T cells, after which naive cells were positively selected on CD45RA and the negative fraction became the memory subset. After blood collection by leukapheresis, PBMCs were isolated using Ficoll-Histopaque density gradient centrifugation and then cryopreserved in the vapor phase of liquid nitrogen. Analytical flow cytometry was used to check the purity and quantity of each magnetically sorted T cell population. From each sorted fraction, genomic DNA was isolated and quantified by UV absorbance on a Nanodrop 2000c. The sample originates from a study of shared clonotypes between healthy human individuals (dated by TCRdb to about 2020). Background for the entire study: The cohort included a few men and a couple of women between 18 and 49 years of age. For each donor, CD4 naive and CD4 memory were each run on three plates, CD8 naive on two plates, and CD8 memory on one plate. The study deeply sequenced blood TCR repertoires of five healthy adults to estimate repertoire size and the extent of clonotype sharing between individuals. Each donor's leukapheresis produced roughly between roughly 0.85 and 9 billion PBMCs. To increase sequencing depth and limit assay-specific biases, TCR repertoire library preparation and sequencing were carried out by different laboratories using diverse techniques. Points the paper makes about the study in general: Pairwise subsampling indicated that sequencing depth was expected to affect the degree of clonotype sharing among donors. The small number of donors limited the genetic and exposure-history diversity represented. Sharing across a few donors was observed for around 5% of naive CD4, 3% to 3.5% of naive CD8, 2% to 2.5% of memory CD4, and about 0.39% of memory CD8 clonotypes. Compared with non-shared clonotypes, the clonotypes found in all four sorted-subset donors had higher generation probabilities. Rarefaction of sorted-subset datasets indicated incomplete sequencing despite the large sequencing depth. Naive subsets generally had larger estimated clonotype richness than memory subsets. Sampling was limited to blood, and TCR repertoires in tissue likely differ from TCR repertoires in blood.

Source material: naive CD4+ T cells from PBMCs. The cell subset or site label, read with the paper, signifies: CD45RA+ positively selected. The clonotype was recovered from a young man in good health. Some clones in this sample may be carry-over from other donors' samples.

For the CDR3, the sequence is CASRNRGSSNQPQHF. Here is the DNA: TGTGCCAGTCGGAACAGGGGTTCGAGCAATCAGCCCCAGCATTTT. The V and J segments used are TRBV19 and TRBJ1-5; 7 bases in the middle match TRBD1. Sequences LNHDA (CDR1) and SQIVND (CDR2) are obtained from the germline V gene (reference sequence). Inclusive of the bounding cysteine and phenylalanine, the CDR3 is 15 residues long. Just CDR3 DNA is preserved here, 45 bases in frame from base 1. Clipping removes 8 bases from V and 1 base from J, with 8 as the unmatched junction base count.